Following are 2 T cell receptor beta chains from one sample sequenced in a study of T cell responses to AZD1222 COVID-19 vaccine. Generated by immunoSEQ multiplex PCR, the TCRdb table keeps only in-frame clones and is missing some. This sample has 100,000 to 150,000 clones, with roughly 90% found just once. The material was peripheral blood, obtained on day 0 of AZD1222 vaccination. These receptors originate from an adult in good health.

This clone was found a few times. This sequence joins TRBV30 and TRBJ2-1, with 7 bases identical to TRBD1. The CDR3 consists of 12 residues. Germline V gene data show CDR1 as GTSNPN and CDR2 as SVGIG (reference sequence). V dropped 4 bases and J dropped 4; count of bases not matched to a gene: 1. This CDR3 reads CAWTTGYNEQFF. In DNA, the CDR3 is TGTGCCTGGACGACAGGGTACAATGAGCAGTTCTTC.

CDR3 nucleotides: TGCGCCAGCAGCTTGTATAGCAGGACCCTCTCTGGAAACACCATATATTTT. It codes for CASSLYSRTLSGNTIYF. J is TRBJ1-3 and V is TRBV5-1; no firm D call. There are 17 residues in the CDR3. In germline, CDR1 is SGHRS, CDR2 YFSETQ. V was trimmed by 1 base and J by 0 bases, leaving 14 bases between them. Combining the CDR3 with reference TRBV5-1 and TRBJ1-3 gives the whole variable domain KAGVTQTPRYLIKTRGQQVTLSCSPISGHRSVSWYQQTPGQGLQFLFEYFSETQRNKGNFPGRFSGRQFSNSRSEMNVSTLELGDSALYLCASSLYSRTLSGNTIYFGEGSWLTVV.